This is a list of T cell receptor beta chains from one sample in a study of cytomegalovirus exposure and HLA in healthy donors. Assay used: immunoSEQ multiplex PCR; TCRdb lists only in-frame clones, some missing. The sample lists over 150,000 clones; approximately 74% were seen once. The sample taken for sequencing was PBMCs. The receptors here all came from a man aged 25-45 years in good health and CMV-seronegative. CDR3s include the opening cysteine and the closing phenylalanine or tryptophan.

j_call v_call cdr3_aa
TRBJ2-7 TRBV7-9 CASSKTSGGGDEQYF
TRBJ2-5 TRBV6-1 CASSEAQGAWETQYF
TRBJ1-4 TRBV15 CATSRDRDRAEKLFF
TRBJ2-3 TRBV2 CASSESSRTDTQYF
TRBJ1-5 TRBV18 CASSPSGRGNQPQHF
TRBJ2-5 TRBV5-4 CASSSGETQYF
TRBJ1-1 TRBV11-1 CASSLGTGLNTEAFF
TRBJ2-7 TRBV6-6 CASSYSDRDISYEQYF
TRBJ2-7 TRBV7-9 CASSSGTGEQYF
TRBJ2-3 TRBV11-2 CASSLVESVDTQYF
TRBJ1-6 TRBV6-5 CASSYGQGKVGSPLHF
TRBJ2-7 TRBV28 CASSRGDEQYF
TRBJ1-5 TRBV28 CASRLSGLSNQPQHF
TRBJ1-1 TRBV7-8 CASSAPAGGGTEAFF
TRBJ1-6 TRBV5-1 CASSLTGQGYNSPLHF
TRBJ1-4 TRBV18 CASSPQGRNEKLFF
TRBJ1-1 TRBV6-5 CASSYSTGHNTEAFF
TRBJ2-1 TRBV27 CASSLSGSSYNEQFF
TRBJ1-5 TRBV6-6 CASSRGGQHQPQHF
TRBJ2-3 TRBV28 CASSPGQGQTDTQYF
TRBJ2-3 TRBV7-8 CASSLVAGGRRADTQYF
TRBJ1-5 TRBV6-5 CASSAGTVNQPQHF
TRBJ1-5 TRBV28 CASSRRRQGIGNQPQHF
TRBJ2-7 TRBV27 CASSSQPGLAVYEQYF
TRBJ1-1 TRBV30 CACRTALNTEAFF
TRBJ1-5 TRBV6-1 CASRSMQGGNQPQHF
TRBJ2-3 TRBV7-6 CASSSGQGTDTQYF
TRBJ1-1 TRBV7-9 CASSLQTGKNTEAFF
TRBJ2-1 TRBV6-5 CASRVQRKDNEQFF
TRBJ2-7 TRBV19 CASSLTGRGSYEQYF
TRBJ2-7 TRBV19 CASSTLAGGLLGLSYEQYF
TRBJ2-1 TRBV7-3 CASSQSGGNEQFF
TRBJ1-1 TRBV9 CASSVDRLNTEAFF
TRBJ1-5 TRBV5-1 CASSPSASGQPQHF
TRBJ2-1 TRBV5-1 CASSAASYNEQFF
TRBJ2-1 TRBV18 CASSPTGTGAYNEQFF
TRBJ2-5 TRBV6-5 CASRTLAGGETQYF
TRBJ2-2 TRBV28 CASSPLGLAVIANTGELFF
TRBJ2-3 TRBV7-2 CASSLARTSGGATDTQYF
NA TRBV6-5 CASSYRGGTEQYF
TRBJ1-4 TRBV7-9 CASKTGGSEKLFF
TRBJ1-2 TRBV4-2 CASSQDVNSRNYGYTF
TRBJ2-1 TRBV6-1 CASPDRSGNEQFF